The present T cell receptor beta chain was sequenced within a study of blood T cell repertoires in COVID-19. Across the study: The origin of the acute and convalescent COVID-19 samples was the United States, Italy and Spain. The cDNA or gDNA used as material had been derived from T cells, B-cell-depleted T cells, or PBMCs.

CDR1 is SGHNT and CDR2 is YYREEE in the germline V gene (reference sequence). V was clipped by 2 bases and J by 0 bases, with 15 bases between them. CDR3 length: 18 residues. Original handling: Nucleated cell counts were estimated from reference gene primer amplification. Assay used: immunoSEQ multiplex PCR; TCRdb lists only in-frame clones, some missing. V and J calls and clone size are given by that table; D and trimming were obtained from the DNA. The table records about 220,000 clones, more than 65% of them present only once. The sequenced material came from peripheral blood. The chain couples TRBV5-4 to TRBJ2-6; a weak D match, TRBD1 (5 bases). The TCR was taken from a woman of 80 years or more with acute or convalescent COVID-19. The chain's CDR3 is CASSFVPGPLSGANVLTF. The CDR3 nucleotides read TGTGCCAGCAGCTTCGTGCCAGGGCCGCTCTCTGGGGCCAACGTCCTGACTTTC.